This entry lists 29 T cell receptor beta chains sequenced from one sample in a study of cytomegalovirus exposure and HLA in healthy donors. Primers: 60 Vbeta forward and 13 Jbeta reverse. Profiled with immunoSEQ multiplex PCR; TCRdb holds only in-frame clones, not every one. Among about 87,000 clones listed, less than 8% were seen once. Sequencing was done on a sample of PBMCs. These receptors were taken from a man aged 50 to 60 in good health and CMV-seronegative.

The rearrangement uses TRBV11-2 and TRBJ2-7, with 7 positions matching TRBD1. The CDR3 loop spans 15 amino acids. Germline CDR1 reads SGHAT; CDR2 reads FQNNGV. The junction had 4 bases not matched to a gene; V was cut back by 0 bases and J by 2 bases. CDR3 amino acids: CASSLDHGTAYEQYF. Here the CDR3 DNA reads TGTGCCAGCAGCTTAGATCATGGGACAGCCTACGAGCAGTACTTC.

This clone was detected only a few times. The chain carries TRBV15 and TRBJ1-1; TRBD1 agrees at 7 bases. Germline V gene lookup returns CDR1 LNHNV and CDR2 YYDKDF (reference sequence). The length of the CDR3 is 15 residues. The V gene end was trimmed by 3 bases and the J gene end by 5 bases; junction bases not matched to a gene: 9. CDR3 bases: TGTGCCACCAGCAGCACCGACAGGGCGTGGACTGAAGCTTTCTTT. Translation gives CATSSTDRAWTEAFF.

This clone was seen a handful of times. The V gene is TRBV7-3, the J gene TRBJ2-5; no clear D. The CDR3 has 13 residues. Trimming removed 2 bases at V and 1 base at J, with 5 bases between. Germline V gene sequence: CDR1 SGHTA, CDR2 FQGTGA. DNA of the CDR3: TGTGCCAGCAGCTTAGCCAGCCAAGAGACCCAGTACTTC. This sequence encodes CASSLASQETQYF.

Written as DNA, the CDR3 is TGTGCCAGCAGAGCGTTAGACGAGCAGTACTTC. Its translation: CASRALDEQYF. The chain links TRBV6-5 to TRBJ2-7; D is unclear. The CDR3 is 11 amino acids. The germline gives CDR1 MNHEY, CDR2 SVGAGI. V lost 6 bases and J 5 bases, leaving 8 bases between the germline ends.

This rearrangement joins TRBV5-4 to TRBJ1-1; 8 nucleotides agree with TRBD1. CDR3 length: 16 amino acids. V trimming: 5 bases; J trimming: 0 bases; junction bases outside the gene matches: 9. Germline CDR1 SGHNT, CDR2 YYREEE (reference sequence). The CDR3 spells CASRKQGVGLNTEAFF. In DNA, the CDR3 is TGTGCCAGCAGGAAACAGGGGGTGGGCCTGAACACTGAAGCTTTCTTT.

The chain is built from TRBV5-1 and TRBJ2-1, with TRBD2 identical over 13 bases. This CDR3 has 19 residues. The germline CDR1 and CDR2 sequences are SGHRS and YFSETQ. The junction had 15 bases not matched to a gene; V was cut back by 3 bases and J by 6 bases. CDR3: CASSSGLAGWGTLFNEQFF. The CDR3 DNA reads as TGCGCCAGCAGCTCGGGACTAGCGGGATGGGGTACCCTTTTCAATGAGCAGTTCTTC.

This clone occurred a few times. This chain links TRBV5-5 with TRBJ2-2, with 7 bases that match TRBD2. CDR3 size: 16 residues. The trim removed 1 base at V and 5 bases at J, leaving 8 bases unmatched. Germline V gene lookup returns CDR1 SGHKS and CDR2 YYEKEE (reference sequence). The CDR3: CASSLMASGATGELFF. The CDR3 nucleotides read TGTGCCAGCAGCTTGATGGCTAGCGGAGCGACCGGGGAGCTGTTTTTT.

The V call is TRBV18, the J call TRBJ1-3, with D possibly TRBD1 on 5 matching bases. Germline V lookup: CDR1 KGHSH, CDR2 LQKENI. The germline V and J ends were trimmed by 3 bases and 0 bases, with 18 bases remaining between them. This CDR3 contains 18 residues. CDR3 sequence reads: CASSPKIQGDLSGNTIYF. CDR3 sequence (DNA): TGTGCCAGCTCACCCAAGATTCAGGGTGATCTCTCTGGAAACACCATATATTTT.

This clone appeared a few times. The chain couples TRBV15 to TRBJ2-3, with 11 bases lining up with TRBD2. CDR3 length: 16 residues. Germline loops: CDR1 LNHNV, CDR2 YYDKDF (reference sequence). V shed 6 bases, J shed 0 bases, and the junction held 5 bases outside the gene matches. DNA for the CDR3: TGTGCCACCAGAGGACTAGCGGGCTCTAGCACAGATACGCAGTATTTT. The encoded protein is CATRGLAGSSTDTQYF.

V usage is TRBV5-5 and J usage is TRBJ1-1; 9 bases align to TRBD1. Germline trimming cut 4 bases from V and 5 bases from J; bases unmatched to any gene: 15. Per germline, CDR1 SGHKS and CDR2 YYEKEE (reference sequence). CDR3 length equals 17 residues. The CDR3 protein is CASSVGQGVGLGTEAFF. The DNA for the CDR3 is TGTGCCAGCAGCGTGGGACAGGGTGTAGGTTTGGGTACTGAAGCTTTCTTT.

The sample holds a few counts of this clone. This chain connects TRBV10-1 to TRBJ2-3; D unresolved. In germline, CDR1 is WNHNN, CDR2 SYGVQD (reference sequence). This CDR3 spans 14 amino acids. Trimming stripped 3 bases from V and 1 base from J, with 8 bases between. The CDR3 sequence: CASSDGAGTDTQYF. The CDR3 coding sequence is TGCGCCAGCAGTGACGGCGCGGGCACAGATACGCAGTATTTT.

The chain's CDR3 is CASRRGNEKLFF. DNA of the CDR3: TGTGCCAGCAGAAGGGGTAATGAAAAACTGTTTTTT. This chain uses TRBV2 with TRBJ1-4; D is possibly TRBD1 (5 bases). Germline CDR1 reads SNHLY; CDR2 reads FYNNEI. With 6 bases removed from V and 4 bases from J, the gap between germline ends came to 6 bases. This CDR3 is 12 amino acids long. The variable domain in full, with the rest retrieved from reference TRBV2 and TRBJ1-4, is EPEVTQTPSHQVTQMGQEVILRCVPISNHLYFYWYRQILGQKVEFLVSFYNNEISEKSEIFDDQFSVERPDGSNFTLKIRSTKLEDSAMYFCASRRGNEKLFFGSGTQLSVL.

This clone came up a few times. This chain links TRBV11-1 with TRBJ2-1, with 13 bases fitting TRBD2. The CDR3 has 19 amino acids. The germline V gene has CDR1 SGHAT and CDR2 FQDESV (reference sequence). The junction had 10 bases not matched to a gene; V was cut back by 2 bases and J by 3 bases. The CDR3 sequence is CASSLLRTSGSSFYNEQFF. As DNA, the CDR3 is TGTGCCAGCAGCTTACTCCGGACTAGCGGGAGTTCCTTCTACAATGAGCAGTTCTTC. The variable domain in full, completed from reference TRBV11-1 and TRBJ2-1, reads EAEVAQSPRYKITEKSQAVAFWCDPISGHATLYWYRQILGQGPELLVQFQDESVVDDSQLPKDRFSAERLKGVDSTLKIQPAELGDSAMYLCASSLLRTSGSSFYNEQFFGPGTRLTVL.

This clone showed up just a few times. The chain has TRBV5-6 and TRBJ1-1, with D tentatively TRBD1 (5 bases). The CDR3 has 14 residues. Germline V gives CDR1 SGHDT, CDR2 YYEEEE. Trimming removed 1 base at V and 3 bases at J, with 10 bases between. The CDR3 nucleotides are TGTGCCAGCAGCTTGTACGGGGGGGACACTGAAGCTTTCTTT. This encodes CASSLYGGDTEAFF.

A note on this clone: Other DNA sequences from this sample encode an identical CDR3 as well. The chain couples TRBV28 to TRBJ1-5; a weak D match, TRBD1 (6 bases). Germline CDR1 MDHEN, CDR2 SYDVKM. Trimming took off 6 bases at V and 3 bases at J, with 12 bases between the two ends. The CDR3 spans 14 residues. The DNA for the CDR3 is TGTGCCAGCAGGGGACAAGGACCCAATCAGCCCCAGCATTTT. It yields the protein CASRGQGPNQPQHF.

This clone was seen a handful of times. This chain links TRBV9 with TRBJ1-6; 11 bases are shared with TRBD1. The length of the CDR3 is 17 residues. V was pared by 3 bases and J by 7 bases, with 9 bases of the junction left unmatched. Germline V gives CDR1 SGDLS, CDR2 YYNGEE. CDR3 protein: CASSAPGQGVINSPLHF. The CDR3, as DNA: TGTGCCAGCAGCGCGCCGGGACAGGGGGTAATCAATTCACCCCTCCACTTT.

This rearrangement joins TRBV19 to TRBJ1-1; D is possibly TRBD1 (5 bases). CDR3 size: 14 residues. In germline, CDR1 is LNHDA, CDR2 SQIVND (reference sequence). V lost 1 base to trimming and J lost 7 bases, with 13 bases between them. For the CDR3, the DNA is TGTGCCAGTAGTATAGCGGAGGGGCGAGGTGAAGCTTTCTTT. Its protein is CASSIAEGRGEAFF.

The chain is built from TRBV6-5 and TRBJ1-6; 7 bases line up with TRBD1. Looked up from germline, CDR1 is MNHEY and CDR2 is SVGAGI. This CDR3 contains 12 residues. The V gene end was trimmed by 11 bases and the J gene end by 6 bases; junction bases not matched to a gene: 4. The CDR3 reads CAARDSNSPLHF. The CDR3 DNA sequence: TGTGCCGCGAGGGACAGTAATTCACCCCTCCACTTT.

The chain has TRBV6-1 and TRBJ1-5; TRBD1 matches 7 bases. The germline gives CDR1 MNHNS, CDR2 SASEGT. There are 15 residues in the CDR3. Losses at the gene ends were 8 bases for V and 6 bases for J; bases not matched to a gene: 13. DNA of the CDR3: TGTGCCAGCTGCTTTAGTAGGGGGCAGGGTCAGCCCCAGCATTTT. Protein: CASCFSRGQGQPQHF.

This clone appeared a few times. The chain employs TRBV30 and TRBJ1-5; weak D call: TRBD1 (5 bases). Between the trimmed V and J ends, which lost 2 bases and 3 bases, there was a span of 8 bases. CDR1 GTSNPN and CDR2 SVGIG come from the germline V gene (reference sequence). The length of the CDR3 is 13 residues. The CDR3 spells CAWSPGNNQPQHF. As DNA, the CDR3 is TGTGCCTGGAGTCCAGGGAACAATCAGCCCCAGCATTTT.

This clone has more than one count but fewer than ten. The J gene is TRBJ1-2, the V gene TRBV19; D possibly corresponds to TRBD1 (6 bases). The germline V and J ends were trimmed by 3 bases and 4 bases, with 18 bases remaining between them. Per the germline V gene, CDR1 is LNHDA and CDR2 is SQIVND (reference sequence). This CDR3 spans 16 amino acids. The CDR3 is CASSMVRGPTPYGYTF. The CDR3 DNA reads TGTGCCAGTAGTATGGTCAGGGGCCCGACACCCTATGGCTACACCTTC.

This clone was counted between two and nine times. The CDR3 DNA reads as TGTGCCAGCAGTAGGGGACTAGCGGGGGGGCCGGAGACCCAGTACTTC. Translated: CASSRGLAGGPETQYF. V and J are TRBV27 and TRBJ2-5, with 16 bases identical to TRBD2. The CDR3 covers 16 residues. CDR1 MNHEY and CDR2 SMNVEV come from the germline V gene (reference sequence). Trimming at V came to 5 bases and at J to 5 bases, leaving 5 bases not matched to a gene.

This clone was seen only a few times. The rearrangement joins TRBV6-4 to TRBJ1-2; D call uncertain. The germline V gene encodes CDR1 MRHNA and CDR2 SNTAGT. The V end lost 3 bases, the J end lost 1 base, and 6 bases lay between the germline ends. The CDR3 totals 13 residues. The CDR3 sequence is CASSDNSNYGYTF. CDR3 DNA sequence: TGTGCCAGCAGTGATAACAGTAACTATGGCTACACCTTC.

This clone was seen a handful of times. The gene calls are TRBV28 and TRBJ1-2; 7 positions match TRBD1. The V segment lost 5 bases and the J segment 5 bases; nucleotides outside the gene matches: 5. From germline, CDR1 is MDHEN and CDR2 SYDVKM. CDR3 size: 13 residues. CDR3 sequence: CASSLGTVYGYTF. CDR3 nucleotide sequence: TGTGCCAGCAGTCTCGGGACAGTTTATGGCTACACCTTC.

This clone was picked up a small number of times. This sequence joins TRBV5-5 and TRBJ1-4; D remains unclear. The germline V and J ends were trimmed by 4 bases and 4 bases, with 11 bases remaining between them. Germline loops: CDR1 SGHKS, CDR2 YYEKEE (reference sequence). The CDR3 totals 14 residues. The CDR3 nucleotides are TGTGCCAGCAGCCAGGAGAGGGTTAATGAAAAACTGTTTTTT. Translating gives CASSQERVNEKLFF. Using reference TRBV5-5 and TRBJ1-4 for the parts outside the CDR3, the full variable domain is DAGVTQSPTHLIKTRGQQVTLRCSPISGHKSVSWYQQVLGQGPQFIFQYYEKEERGRGNFPDRFSARQFPNYSSELNVNALLLGDSALYLCASSQERVNEKLFFGSGTQLSVL.

This clone was detected only a few times. This chain connects TRBV30 to TRBJ1-2; 8 bases line up with TRBD1. The V and J ends lost 0 bases and 14 bases, in that order; junction bases with no gene match: 8. The CDR3 is 12 residues long. CDR1 and CDR2 from the germline V gene are GTSNPN and SVGIG (reference sequence). The CDR3: CAWSVQGVMGTF. The CDR3 region has the DNA TGTGCCTGGAGTGTACAGGGGGTTATGGGGACCTTC.

This clone has just a few counts. V usage is TRBV7-2 and J usage is TRBJ2-1, with D possibly TRBD2 on 6 matching bases. V was pared by 5 bases and J by 7 bases, with 18 bases between. The germline gives CDR1 SGHTA, CDR2 FQGNSA. CDR3 length: 15 amino acids. CDR3 in amino acids: CASSLQSGGMNEQFF. The CDR3 DNA reads as TGTGCCAGCAGCCTTCAAAGTGGGGGGATGAATGAGCAGTTCTTC.

This chain connects TRBV7-8 to TRBJ2-7, with a possible D match to TRBD1 (5 bases). The CDR3 has 13 residues. Trimming stripped 5 bases from V and 1 base from J, with 9 bases between. Germline V lookup: CDR1 SGHVS, CDR2 FQNEAQ. The CDR3 DNA reads as TGTGCCAGCAGCCAGGGTATATCCTACGAGCAGTACTTC. This codes for CASSQGISYEQYF.

V usage is TRBV9 and J usage is TRBJ2-3; TRBD2 matches 7 bases. The CDR3 covers 15 residues. Trimming removed 2 bases from V and 4 bases from J; junction bases left unmatched: 7. Germline V gene lookup returns CDR1 SGDLS and CDR2 YYNGEE. The chain's CDR3 is CASSVGAGLADTQYF. As DNA, the CDR3 is TGTGCCAGCAGCGTCGGAGCGGGGTTGGCAGATACGCAGTATTTT.